These 22 T cell receptor beta chains share one sample of origin, sequenced in a study of T cell responses to AZD1222 COVID-19 vaccine. Produced via immunoSEQ multiplex PCR; TCRdb's table is partial and in-frame only. The sample holds about 120,000 clones, around 91% seen once. The sample here was peripheral blood, taken on day 0 of AZD1222 vaccination. Every receptor here comes from an adult in good health.

This sequence joins TRBV5-1 and TRBJ1-2; D remains ambiguous. Germline CDR1 and CDR2: SGHRS and YFSETQ. This CDR3 is 12 amino acids long. V was pared by 0 bases and J by 4 bases, with 4 bases between. The CDR3 DNA sequence: TGCGCCAGCAGCTTGGATTTCTATGGCTACACCTTC. Translated: CASSLDFYGYTF.

This chain uses TRBV28 with TRBJ2-7; D is possibly TRBD1 (6 bases). The germline CDR1 and CDR2 sequences are MDHEN and SYDVKM. The CDR3 runs to 15 residues. Trimming removed 6 bases from V and 3 bases from J, with 18 bases in between. The CDR3 spells CASRGGGAGDYEQYV. For the CDR3, the DNA is TGTGCCAGCAGAGGGGGTGGGGCAGGGGACTACGAGCAGTACGTC.

This chain links TRBV6-5 with TRBJ2-3, with 8 bases fitting TRBD2. V trimming: 2 bases; J trimming: 1 base; junction bases outside the gene matches: 2. This CDR3 has 15 amino acids. Germline V gives CDR1 MNHEY, CDR2 SVGAGI. The CDR3 loop reads CASSYALAGTDTQYF. The CDR3, as DNA: TGTGCCAGCAGTTACGCACTAGCGGGCACAGATACGCAGTATTTT.

The chain uses TRBV11-3 and TRBJ2-2; tentative D call: TRBD2 (5 bases). V dropped 4 bases and J dropped 7 bases, with 16 bases sitting between them. CDR1 and CDR2 (germline): SGHNT, YENEEA. The CDR3 spans 15 residues. The CDR3 region is CASSSSRTRGGELFF. The CDR3 region has the DNA TGTGCCAGCAGCTCAAGCAGGACTCGGGGCGGGGAGCTGTTTTTT.

The chain carries TRBV11-3 and TRBJ1-6; TRBD1 might be the D (5 bases). This CDR3 region has 12 residues. V was shortened by 6 bases and J by 13 bases, with 13 bases between the two germline ends. The V gene's germline CDR1 is SGHNT and CDR2 YENEEA. CDR3 amino acids: CASRSAGGPLHF. In nucleotides, the CDR3 is TGTGCCAGCAGATCCGCCGGGGGTCCCCTCCACTTT.

The CDR3 protein is CAWSVQEVSPGNTIYF. As DNA, the CDR3 is TGTGCCTGGAGTGTACAGGAGGTATCGCCTGGAAACACCATATATTTT. This chain uses TRBV30 with TRBJ1-3; D perhaps matches TRBD1 (5 bases). The length of the CDR3 is 16 residues. V gave up 0 bases and J gave up 2 bases, with 14 bases separating them. Germline V gives CDR1 GTSNPN, CDR2 SVGIG (reference sequence).

The chain uses TRBV19 and TRBJ2-2; tentatively, D is TRBD2 (5 bases). The CDR3 is made up of 15 amino acids. The V end lost 2 bases, the J end lost 6 bases, and 13 bases lay between the germline ends. Looked up from germline, CDR1 is LNHDA and CDR2 is SQIVND (reference sequence). The CDR3: CASSILPGIAGELFF. The CDR3 nucleotides read TGTGCCAGTAGTATATTGCCGGGAATCGCCGGGGAGCTGTTTTTT.

The chain recombines TRBV15 with TRBJ1-5, with D perhaps matching TRBD1 (6 bases). The V gene lost 1 base and the J gene lost 7 bases, with 11 bases spanning the gap. The germline gives CDR1 LNHNV, CDR2 YYDKDF (reference sequence). The length of the CDR3 is 14 residues. In nucleotides, the CDR3 is TGTGCCACCAGCAGAGCGGGGGCAGGACAGCCCCAGCATTTT. This translates into CATSRAGAGQPQHF.

The CDR3 bases are TGTGCCAGCCAGGAGCCCCTACAGGGGTTCTATGGCTACACCTTC. It encodes CASQEPLQGFYGYTF. V gene TRBV28 combines with J gene TRBJ1-2; 7 bases are a match to TRBD1. Germline lookup yields CDR1 MDHEN and CDR2 SYDVKM. This CDR3 region has 15 residues. J gave up 4 bases and V 8 bases, and 13 bases lay outside the gene matches.

The chain joins TRBV7-2 to TRBJ1-2, with TRBD1 matching over 10 bases. CDR3 size: 17 residues. The junction had 15 bases not matched to a gene; V was cut back by 5 bases and J by 6 bases. Germline assignment: CDR1 SGHTA and CDR2 FQGNSA. The CDR3 reads CASSPRSPRQGAHGYTF. CDR3 DNA sequence: TGTGCCAGCAGCCCCCGATCCCCTAGACAGGGGGCGCATGGCTACACCTTC.

The chain uses TRBV5-1 and TRBJ2-5; a weak D match, TRBD2 (6 bases). Germline CDR1 SGHRS, CDR2 YFSETQ. CDR3 length equals 13 residues. The V gene lost 2 bases and the J gene lost 5 bases, with 10 bases spanning the gap. CDR3 DNA sequence: TGCGCCAGCAGCTTCCCGGGGGAGGAGACCCAGTACTTC. Its translation: CASSFPGEETQYF.

This clone was observed once. V usage is TRBV11-2 and J usage is TRBJ1-5; unclear D gene. V dropped 5 bases and J dropped 0 bases, with 8 bases sitting between them. CDR1 and CDR2 from the germline V gene are SGHAT and FQNNGV. The CDR3 length is 14 residues. CDR3 protein: CASSPRHSNQPQHF. CDR3 coding DNA: TGTGCCAGCAGCCCCCGTCATAGCAATCAGCCCCAGCATTTT. The whole variable domain, filled in from reference TRBV11-2 and TRBJ1-5, reads EAGVAQSPRYKIIEKRQSVAFWCNPISGHATLYWYQQILGQGPKLLIQFQNNGVVDDSQLPKDRFSAERLKGVDSTLKIQPAKLEDSAVYLCASSPRHSNQPQHFGDGTRLSIL.

The J gene is TRBJ1-1, the V gene TRBV7-9, with TRBD1 matching 8 bases. The CDR3 contains 15 residues. Germline CDR1 is SEHNR and CDR2 is FQNEAQ (reference sequence). V was pared by 3 bases and J by 1 base, with 4 bases of the junction left unmatched. In DNA form, the CDR3 reads TGTGCCAGCAGCTTGTCCGGGACAGGGAACACTGAAGCTTTCTTT. It yields the protein CASSLSGTGNTEAFF.

The chain has TRBV19 and TRBJ1-2; TRBD1 matches at 8 bases. Germline V lookup: CDR1 LNHDA, CDR2 SQIVND (reference sequence). The CDR3 sequence is 15 residues long. J gave up 4 bases and V 3 bases, and 7 bases lay outside the gene matches. In DNA form, the CDR3 reads TGTGCCAGTAGTATCGACAGGGGAATCGGCTATGGCTACACCTTC. Amino acids: CASSIDRGIGYGYTF.

V usage is TRBV7-8 and J usage is TRBJ2-3; D might be TRBD1 (5 bases). The V gene's germline CDR1 is SGHVS and CDR2 FQNEAQ. The V gene lost 5 bases and the J gene lost 3 bases, with 12 bases spanning the gap. This CDR3 comprises 14 residues. For the CDR3, the DNA is TGTGCCAGCAGCCGAATTGACAGAACAGATACGCAGTATTTT. This sequence encodes CASSRIDRTDTQYF.

The chain combines TRBV3-1 (or the pseudogene TRBV3-2) with TRBJ1-6; D is unclear. The CDR3 sequence is 13 residues long. V lost 3 bases and J lost 6, with 6 bases in between. In germline, CDR1 is LGHDT, CDR2 YNNKEL (reference sequence). The CDR3 bases are TGTGCCAGCAGCCAGGCGATTAATTCACCCCTCCACTTT. Amino acid sequence: CASSQAINSPLHF.

The rearrangement links TRBV5-1 to TRBJ1-5; weak D call: TRBD1 (5 bases). Trimming took 0 bases from V and 0 from J, leaving 7 bases between them. The CDR3 consists of 15 residues. The germline CDR1 and CDR2 sequences are SGHRS and YFSETQ. In DNA form, the CDR3 reads TGCGCCAGCAGCTTGGGGGACTATAGCAATCAGCCCCAGCATTTT. It encodes CASSLGDYSNQPQHF.

This rearrangement joins TRBV11-3 to TRBJ2-2; 16 bases map to TRBD2. The CDR3 covers 19 residues. Trimming cost V 1 base and J 3 bases; bases outside gene matches: 5. Germline-derived CDR1 and CDR2 are SGHNT and YENEEA. For the CDR3, the DNA is TGTGCCAGCAGCTTAGGAGGGACTAGCGGGGGGGCCGACACCGGGGAGCTGTTTTTT. Translating it yields CASSLGGTSGGADTGELFF.

The rearrangement uses TRBV6-5 and TRBJ1-1, with D perhaps matching TRBD1 (5 bases). The germline gives CDR1 MNHEY, CDR2 SVGAGI. The V end lost 4 bases, the J end lost 0 bases, and 12 bases lay between the germline ends. This CDR3 has 15 residues. This CDR3 reads CASSSLQAVNTEAFF. The CDR3 nucleotides are TGTGCCAGCAGTTCATTACAGGCGGTGAACACTGAAGCTTTCTTT.

The count of this clone is one. This chain uses TRBV18 with TRBJ1-2; possibly TRBD1 for D (6 bases). CDR3 length equals 14 residues. The V end lost 3 bases, the J end lost 4 bases, and 12 bases lay between the germline ends. The germline V gene has CDR1 KGHSH and CDR2 LQKENI. As DNA, the CDR3 is TGTGCCAGCTCACCCGGGGACAAACCCTATGGCTACACCTTC. Protein sequence: CASSPGDKPYGYTF.

This chain uses TRBV2 with TRBJ1-2; no clear D. The CDR3 loop spans 13 amino acids. Trimming shortened V by 5 bases and J by 5 bases, and 12 bases separated the two germline ends. Per the germline V gene, CDR1 is SNHLY and CDR2 is FYNNEI. The chain's CDR3 is CASSPDGSYGYTF. CDR3 nucleotides: TGTGCCAGCAGTCCCGACGGATCTTATGGCTACACCTTC.

This clone was seen more than once but under ten times. The chain employs TRBV5-1 and TRBJ2-3, with D uncertain. With 7 bases removed from V and 1 base from J, the gap between germline ends came to 10 bases. The CDR3 contains 13 residues. CDR1 and CDR2 from the germline V gene are SGHRS and YFSETQ. CDR3 loop: CASLRWGTDTQYF. The DNA for the CDR3 is TGCGCCAGCTTGAGGTGGGGCACAGATACGCAGTATTTT.